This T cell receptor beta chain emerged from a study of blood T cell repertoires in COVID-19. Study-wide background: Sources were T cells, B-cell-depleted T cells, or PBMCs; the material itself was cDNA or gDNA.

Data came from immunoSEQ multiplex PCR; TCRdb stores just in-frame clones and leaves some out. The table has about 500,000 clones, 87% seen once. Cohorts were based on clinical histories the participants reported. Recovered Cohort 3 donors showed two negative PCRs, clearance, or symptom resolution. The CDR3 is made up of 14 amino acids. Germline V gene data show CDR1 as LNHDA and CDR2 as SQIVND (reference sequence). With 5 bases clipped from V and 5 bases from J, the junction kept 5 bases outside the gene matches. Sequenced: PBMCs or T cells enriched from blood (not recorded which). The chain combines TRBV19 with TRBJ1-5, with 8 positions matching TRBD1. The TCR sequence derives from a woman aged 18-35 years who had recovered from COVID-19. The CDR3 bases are TGTGCCAGTAGTCAGGGACAGGCCGATCAGCCCCAGCATTTT. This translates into CASSQGQADQPQHF.